The sequence of this T cell receptor beta chain was determined in a study of OX40 agonist ivuxolimab in advanced cancers. The CDR3 contains 11 residues. Germline CDR1 SGHTA, CDR2 FQGNSA. Trimming removed 2 bases at V and 3 bases at J, with 1 base between. TCRdb's copy holds only in-frame clones and misses some; the assay was immunoSEQ multiplex PCR. Counted here are tens of thousands of clones, 75% to 95% occurring once; the ten biggest clones make up approximately 5.2%. The chain combines TRBV7-2 with TRBJ1-1; D ambiguous. The clonotype was recovered from an adult with an advanced solid tumor such as melanoma, head and neck, liver or kidney cancer. Sequencing used CD4+ or CD8+ T cells sorted from blood, obtained in a trial of the OX40 agonist ivuxolimab. CDR3 bases: TGTGCCAGCAGCTTATACACTGAAGCTTTCTTT. Protein product: CASSLYTEAFF.